This TCR beta chain was recorded in a study of blood T cells in healthy people across ages. From germline, CDR1 is DFQATT and CDR2 SNEGSKA (reference sequence). The CDR3 is made up of 15 amino acids. Next came a second PCR, run for roughly 6 to 11 cycles, which used a sample-barcoded 5' primer along with a J-beta primer mix. MiXCR, applied by TCRdb to the 5' RACE reads, yields one record per CDR3 protein. The sample yields about 830,000 distinct CDR3 sequences, 58% seen once. The authors isolated at least 6 million PBMCs per sample. This chain links TRBV20-1 with TRBJ2-4, with 14 bases aligning to TRBD2. The J call may not be correct, given that the DNA end is closer to TRBJ2-7. Sequencing input: blood. This sequence was found in a man under 40 in good health. The CDR3 loop reads CSATRTSGRSDEQYF. In nucleotides, the CDR3 is TGCAGTGCTACCCGGACTAGCGGGAGGTCGGACGAGCAGTACTTC.